This TCR beta chain was obtained from a study of blood T cell repertoires in COVID-19. On the study more broadly: Both acute and convalescent COVID-19 samples were obtained from the United States, Italy and Spain.

Authors' data handling: Amplification with reference gene primers provided the estimates of nucleated cell counts. The data were produced by immunoSEQ multiplex PCR, yet TCRdb's version contains in-frame clones alone and is incomplete. V, J and clone size derive from that table, while D and trimming were established from the DNA sequence. Of around 210,000 clones in the sample, approximately 85% were seen once. Trimming at V came to 7 bases and at J to 4 bases, leaving 12 bases not matched to a gene. This CDR3 region has 16 residues. CDR1 is MDHEN, CDR2 SYDVKM, per germline. J is TRBJ1-5 and V is TRBV28, with TRBD1 identical over 8 bases. The sequenced sample consisted of peripheral blood. The receptor's source is a man aged 45-65 years with COVID-19, enrolled during active disease. CDR3 coding DNA: TGTGCCAGCAATCCTCTAGGACAGGGATCAAATCAGCCCCAGCATTTT. Its translation: CASNPLGQGSNQPQHF.